This is a list of T cell receptor beta chains from one sample in a study of CD4 T cells in relation to SARS-CoV-2 and coronaviruses. Sequenced by immunoSEQ multiplex PCR; TCRdb stores in-frame clones only, minus some. The sample consists of around 70,000 clones, about 89% of them appearing once. Sequenced input: memory CD4+ T cells from PBMCs. These receptors came from a human donor in good health. The CDR3 runs from the conserved cysteine through the conserved F or W. A D gene is named only where the DNA matches it firmly. Clone size, where shown, is once, few, many, or a class for clones that have expanded.

TRBJ2-5	NA	13	TRBV7-9	NA	CASSVRDTLPEHF	TGTGCCAGCAGCGTCCGGGACACCCTTCCAGAGCACTTC
TRBJ2-1	NA	15	TRBV5-1	NA	CASSGSSGAYNEQFF	TGCGCCAGCAGCGGGAGTAGCGGTGCATACAATGAGCAGTTCTTC
TRBJ2-1	once	13	TRBV9	TRBD1	CASSSDREGEQFF	TGTGCCAGCAGCTCTGACAGGGAAGGTGAGCAGTTCTTC
TRBJ1-4	NA	14	TRBV6-1	NA	CASSEEHGRQKLFF	TGTGCCAGCAGTGAAGAACACGGACGGCAAAAACTGTTTTTT
TRBJ1-1	NA	15	TRBV3-1/TRBV3-2	NA	CASSHSLQGNTEAFF	TGTGCCAGCAGCCATAGTTTGCAGGGGAACACTGAAGCTTTCTTT
TRBJ2-1	NA	17	TRBV7-6	NA	CASSPSRTVSSYNEQFF	TGTGCCAGCAGCCCCTCCCGGACTGTGAGCTCCTACAATGAGCAGTTCTTC
TRBJ2-2	NA	15	TRBV5-1	TRBD1	CASSNGQGSTGELFF	TGCGCCAGCTCCAACGGACAGGGGTCCACCGGGGAGCTGTTTTTT
TRBJ2-7	NA	14	TRBV5-1	TRBD1	CASSLGQGAYEQYF	TGCGCCAGCAGCTTGGGACAGGGGGCTTACGAGCAGTACTTC
TRBJ2-3	few	15	TRBV5-1	NA	CASSLVGGQGDTQYF	TGCGCCAGCAGCTTGGTCGGGGGCCAGGGAGATACGCAGTATTTT
TRBJ2-2	once	15	TRBV7-6	NA	CASSLGGGASGELFF	TGTGCCAGCAGCTTAGGTGGGGGGGCCTCCGGGGAGCTGTTTTTT
TRBJ1-6	NA	16	TRBV10-2	TRBD1	CASSAGQASYNSPLHF	TGCGCCAGCAGTGCGGGACAGGCCTCCTATAATTCACCCCTCCACTTT
TRBJ2-3	NA	13	TRBV12-5	TRBD1	CASGLRGSGTQYF	TGTGCTAGTGGACTCAGGGGGTCGGGTACGCAGTATTTT
TRBJ1-1	NA	12	TRBV5-6	NA	CASSFTNTEAFF	TGTGCCAGCAGCTTTACGAACACTGAAGCTTTCTTT
TRBJ2-4	NA	15	TRBV18	NA	CASSPVGKAKNIQYF	TGTGCCAGCTCACCTGTGGGTAAAGCCAAAAACATTCAGTACTTC
TRBJ1-1	few	13	TRBV3-1/TRBV3-2	NA	CASSQAWSTEAFF	TGTGCCAGCAGCCAAGCGTGGAGCACTGAAGCTTTCTTT
TRBJ1-4	NA	12	TRBV2	NA	CASSGGAEKLFF	TGTGCCAGCAGTGGGGGCGCAGAAAAACTGTTTTTT
TRBJ1-1	NA	14	TRBV7-9	NA	CASSFTTLTDKAFF	TGTGCCAGCAGCTTTACAACATTGACAGATAAAGCTTTCTTT
TRBJ2-2	NA	15	TRBV2	NA	CASSEGLLGFGELFF	TGTGCCAGCAGTGAAGGTTTACTAGGGTTCGGGGAGCTGTTTTTT
TRBJ2-2	NA	12	TRBV7-2	NA	CASIGATGELFF	TGTGCCAGCATTGGGGCCACCGGGGAGCTGTTTTTT
TRBJ2-1	once	15	TRBV11-3	TRBD1	CASSLVGQGYNEQFF	TGTGCCAGCAGCTTAGTGGGACAGGGCTACAATGAGCAGTTCTTC
TRBJ2-3	NA	22	TRBV18	TRBD2	CASSRLHGRTSGGPRGTDTQYF	TGTGCCAGCTCACGACTCCACGGTCGGACTAGCGGGGGGCCCAGGGGCACAGATACGCAGTATTTT
TRBJ1-2	few	17	TRBV7-9	NA	CASSLREGRRLNYGYTF	TGTGCCAGCAGCCTTCGGGAAGGGCGGAGACTTAACTATGGCTACACCTTC
TRBJ1-5	NA	13	TRBV27	NA	CASSFSSNQPQHF	TGTGCCAGCAGTTTTTCTAGCAATCAGCCCCAGCATTTT
TRBJ1-3	once	16	TRBV19	NA	CASTTPRGDVRNTIYF	TGTGCCAGTACCACACCCAGGGGAGACGTCCGAAACACCATATATTTT
TRBJ2-7	NA	15	TRBV7-2	TRBD1	CASSPPGTGGFEQYF	TGTGCCAGCAGCCCCCCCGGGACAGGGGGATTTGAGCAGTACTTC
TRBJ1-6	NA	13	TRBV28	TRBD1	CASRTGWNSPLHF	TGTGCCAGCAGGACAGGGTGGAATTCACCCCTCCACTTT
TRBJ2-1	NA	14	TRBV7-3	TRBD2	CASSSPGLANEQFF	TGTGCCAGCAGCAGCCCGGGACTAGCGAATGAGCAGTTCTTC